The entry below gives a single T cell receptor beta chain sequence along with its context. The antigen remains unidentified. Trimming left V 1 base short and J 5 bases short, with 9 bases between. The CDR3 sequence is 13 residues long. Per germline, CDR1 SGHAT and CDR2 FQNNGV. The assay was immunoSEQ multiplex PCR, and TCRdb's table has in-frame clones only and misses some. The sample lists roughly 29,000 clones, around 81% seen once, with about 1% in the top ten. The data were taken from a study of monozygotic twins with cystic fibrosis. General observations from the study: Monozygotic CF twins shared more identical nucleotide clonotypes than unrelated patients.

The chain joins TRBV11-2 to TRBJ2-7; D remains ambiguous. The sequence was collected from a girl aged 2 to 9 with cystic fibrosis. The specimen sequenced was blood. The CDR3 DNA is TGTGCCAGCAGCTTAGTTAGGGCCCACGAGCAGTACTTC. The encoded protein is CASSLVRAHEQYF. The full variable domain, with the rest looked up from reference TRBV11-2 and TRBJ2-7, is EAGVAQSPRYKIIEKRQSVAFWCNPISGHATLYWYQQILGQGPKLLIQFQNNGVVDDSQLPKDRFSAERLKGVDSTLKIQPAKLEDSAVYLCASSLVRAHEQYFGPGTRLTVT.